The rows below give T cell receptor beta chains drawn from one sample of a study of cytomegalovirus exposure and HLA in healthy donors. The protocol was immunoSEQ multiplex PCR, while the TCRdb copy is restricted to in-frame clones and leaves out a portion. The sample lists 56,000 or so clones, 93% occurring once. The sequencing input was PBMCs. The receptors were gathered from a woman aged 18 to 35 in good health and CMV-seropositive. Both conserved end residues are part of each CDR3. The D gene is left open where the match is weak. Where a row states a size, it is once, few, many or the class of an expanded clone; other rows omit it.

clone_size: -; v_call: TRBV2; d_call: TRBD1; j_call: TRBJ2-1; cdr3_aa: CASSRAGGQGKSNEQFF; cdr3_nt: TGTGCCAGCAGTCGCGCCGGGGGACAGGGGAAGTCCAATGAGCAGTTCTTC
clone_size: -; v_call: TRBV11-2; d_call: -; j_call: TRBJ1-6; cdr3_aa: CASSVEEGSSSPLHF; cdr3_nt: TGTGCCAGCAGCGTCGAAGAGGGCAGCTCTTCACCCCTCCACTTT
clone_size: -; v_call: TRBV4-1; d_call: -; j_call: TRBJ2-4; cdr3_aa: CASSQGAATGRRNIQYF; cdr3_nt: TGCGCCAGCAGCCAAGGGGCCGCAACTGGTCGTAGAAACATTCAGTACTTC
clone_size: once; v_call: TRBV29-1; d_call: -; j_call: TRBJ1-2; cdr3_aa: CSALRAGGDYGYTF; cdr3_nt: TGCAGCGCCCTCCGGGCCGGAGGGGACTATGGCTACACCTTC
clone_size: -; v_call: TRBV6-1; d_call: TRBD1; j_call: TRBJ2-5; cdr3_aa: CASIRDRVDETQYF; cdr3_nt: TGTGCCAGCATTCGGGACAGGGTTGACGAGACCCAGTACTTC
clone_size: -; v_call: TRBV5-1; d_call: TRBD2; j_call: TRBJ2-7; cdr3_aa: CATSTSGASYEQYF; cdr3_nt: TGCGCCACCAGCACTAGCGGGGCCTCCTACGAGCAGTACTTC
clone_size: -; v_call: TRBV30; d_call: -; j_call: TRBJ1-6; cdr3_aa: CAWSEGAPLHF; cdr3_nt: TGTGCCTGGAGTGAGGGGGCACCCCTCCACTTT
clone_size: -; v_call: TRBV27; d_call: TRBD2; j_call: TRBJ2-1; cdr3_aa: CASSLEAGGSYNEQFF; cdr3_nt: TGTGCCAGCAGTTTAGAAGCGGGGGGTTCCTACAATGAGCAGTTCTTC
clone_size: -; v_call: TRBV9; d_call: -; j_call: TRBJ2-3; cdr3_aa: CASSVEALTDTQYF; cdr3_nt: TGTGCCAGCAGCGTGGAGGCGCTCACAGATACGCAGTATTTT
clone_size: -; v_call: TRBV5-1; d_call: TRBD1; j_call: TRBJ2-6; cdr3_aa: CASSGSGGSGANVLTF; cdr3_nt: TGCGCCAGCAGCGGCTCAGGGGGCTCTGGGGCCAACGTCCTGACTTTC
clone_size: -; v_call: TRBV5-4; d_call: -; j_call: TRBJ1-1; cdr3_aa: CASSLGVRGGTEAFF; cdr3_nt: TGTGCCAGCAGCTTGGGTGTAAGGGGGGGCACTGAAGCTTTCTTT
clone_size: -; v_call: TRBV6-1; d_call: -; j_call: TRBJ2-5; cdr3_aa: CASSESLAGVGGETQYF; cdr3_nt: TGTGCCAGCAGTGAATCTCTGGCAGGGGTGGGCGGAGAGACCCAGTACTTC
clone_size: -; v_call: TRBV5-1; d_call: TRBD1; j_call: TRBJ1-2; cdr3_aa: CASSSGTGNYGYTF; cdr3_nt: TGCGCCAGCAGCTCCGGGACAGGGAACTATGGCTACACCTTC
clone_size: -; v_call: TRBV13; d_call: TRBD1; j_call: TRBJ2-5; cdr3_aa: CASSPRNKRTGGRKETQYF; cdr3_nt: TGTGCCAGCAGCCCAAGGAACAAAAGGACAGGGGGCAGGAAAGAGACCCAGTACTTC
clone_size: -; v_call: TRBV19; d_call: -; j_call: TRBJ1-1; cdr3_aa: CASSTLGSGWNTEAFF; cdr3_nt: TGTGCCAGTAGTACCCTCGGGTCCGGATGGAACACTGAAGCTTTCTTT
clone_size: -; v_call: TRBV4-3; d_call: -; j_call: TRBJ1-1; cdr3_aa: CASSQLGAGRSEAFF; cdr3_nt: TGCGCCAGCAGCCAACTGGGGGCTGGTCGCTCTGAAGCTTTCTTT
clone_size: -; v_call: TRBV6-6; d_call: -; j_call: TRBJ2-7; cdr3_aa: CASRPSGLLYEQYF; cdr3_nt: TGTGCCAGCAGGCCAAGCGGACTGCTCTACGAGCAGTACTTC
clone_size: once; v_call: TRBV7-8; d_call: -; j_call: TRBJ1-5; cdr3_aa: CASSQGGAPLAQHF; cdr3_nt: TGTGCCAGCAGCCAAGGGGGGGCCCCGCTTGCCCAGCATTTT
clone_size: few; v_call: TRBV7-6; d_call: -; j_call: TRBJ2-7; cdr3_aa: CASSLEGPEQYF; cdr3_nt: TGTGCCAGCAGCTTAGAGGGGCCCGAGCAGTACTTC
clone_size: -; v_call: TRBV2; d_call: TRBD2; j_call: TRBJ2-3; cdr3_aa: CASSGASGGAYTQYF; cdr3_nt: TGTGCCAGCAGTGGGGCTAGCGGGGGGGCGTACACGCAGTATTTT
clone_size: -; v_call: TRBV6-5; d_call: -; j_call: TRBJ1-2; cdr3_aa: CASSSQGSYGYTF; cdr3_nt: TGTGCCAGCAGTTCCCAGGGTTCCTATGGCTACACCTTC
clone_size: -; v_call: TRBV7-2; d_call: -; j_call: TRBJ1-2; cdr3_aa: CASSLDGNYGYTF; cdr3_nt: TGTGCCAGCAGCTTAGACGGGAACTATGGCTACACCTTC
clone_size: -; v_call: TRBV27; d_call: TRBD2; j_call: TRBJ2-7; cdr3_aa: CASTSASGVSYEQYF; cdr3_nt: TGTGCCAGCACCTCGGCTAGCGGGGTATCCTACGAGCAGTACTTC
clone_size: -; v_call: TRBV4-2; d_call: -; j_call: TRBJ2-7; cdr3_aa: CASSQFGAGPLQQYF; cdr3_nt: TGTGCCAGCAGCCAATTTGGGGCCGGGCCTCTGCAGCAGTACTTC
clone_size: -; v_call: TRBV7-3; d_call: -; j_call: TRBJ2-1; cdr3_aa: CASSLYGANEQFF; cdr3_nt: TGTGCCAGCAGCTTATATGGGGCCAATGAGCAGTTCTTC
clone_size: -; v_call: TRBV27; d_call: TRBD2; j_call: TRBJ2-3; cdr3_aa: CASSSFAGGGATDTQYF; cdr3_nt: TGTGCCAGCAGTTCCTTTGCGGGCGGGGGGGCGACAGATACGCAGTATTTT
clone_size: once; v_call: TRBV4-1; d_call: -; j_call: TRBJ2-7; cdr3_aa: CASSLWDAQGYEQYF; cdr3_nt: TGCGCCAGCAGCCTTTGGGACGCACAGGGCTACGAGCAGTACTTC
clone_size: -; v_call: TRBV6-4; d_call: TRBD2; j_call: TRBJ2-7; cdr3_aa: CASRPKNQTSGDHYEQYF; cdr3_nt: TGTGCCAGCAGGCCGAAAAACCAAACTAGCGGGGACCACTACGAGCAGTACTTC
clone_size: -; v_call: TRBV25-1; d_call: -; j_call: TRBJ2-5; cdr3_aa: CASSRGTVQETQYF; cdr3_nt: TGTGCCAGCAGTCGCGGGACAGTACAAGAGACCCAGTACTTC
clone_size: -; v_call: TRBV30; d_call: TRBD1; j_call: TRBJ1-4; cdr3_aa: CAWGYGQVNEKLFF; cdr3_nt: TGTGCCTGGGGGTACGGACAGGTTAATGAAAAACTGTTTTTT
clone_size: -; v_call: TRBV7-8; d_call: -; j_call: TRBJ1-1; cdr3_aa: CASRRAVDTEAFF; cdr3_nt: TGTGCCAGCAGGAGGGCTGTAGACACTGAAGCTTTCTTT
clone_size: -; v_call: TRBV5-1; d_call: TRBD1; j_call: TRBJ1-6; cdr3_aa: CASSNKQGGNSPLHF; cdr3_nt: TGCGCCAGCAGCAACAAACAGGGGGGTAATTCACCCCTCCACTTT
clone_size: -; v_call: TRBV28; d_call: TRBD1; j_call: TRBJ2-2; cdr3_aa: CASSSPSGQGLTGELFF; cdr3_nt: TGTGCCAGCAGTTCTCCCTCGGGACAGGGGCTGACCGGGGAGCTGTTTTTT
clone_size: -; v_call: TRBV5-6; d_call: -; j_call: TRBJ1-1; cdr3_aa: CASSLLGTKNTEAFF; cdr3_nt: TGTGCCAGCAGCTTGTTAGGGACAAAAAACACTGAAGCTTTCTTT
clone_size: -; v_call: TRBV16; d_call: TRBD1; j_call: TRBJ1-1; cdr3_aa: CASSQQQGVNTEAFF; cdr3_nt: TGTGCCAGCAGCCAACAACAGGGGGTGAACACTGAAGCTTTCTTT
clone_size: -; v_call: TRBV11-2; d_call: TRBD1; j_call: TRBJ1-1; cdr3_aa: CASSQRTGREAFF; cdr3_nt: TGTGCCAGCAGCCAAAGGACAGGGCGTGAAGCTTTCTTT
clone_size: -; v_call: TRBV10-3; d_call: TRBD2; j_call: TRBJ2-1; cdr3_aa: CAISGGANNEQFF; cdr3_nt: TGTGCCATCTCCGGGGGGGCAAACAATGAGCAGTTCTTC
clone_size: -; v_call: TRBV6-5; d_call: TRBD1; j_call: TRBJ2-7; cdr3_aa: CASSWGQGGYEQYF; cdr3_nt: TGTGCCAGCAGTTGGGGACAGGGAGGCTACGAGCAGTACTTC
clone_size: -; v_call: TRBV5-1; d_call: -; j_call: TRBJ1-4; cdr3_aa: CASSFVQGDEKLFF; cdr3_nt: TGCGCCAGCAGCTTCGTACAGGGAGATGAAAAACTGTTTTTT
clone_size: -; v_call: TRBV19; d_call: TRBD1; j_call: TRBJ1-2; cdr3_aa: CASRKGAHYGYTF; cdr3_nt: TGTGCCAGTAGAAAGGGGGCCCACTATGGCTACACCTTC
clone_size: once; v_call: TRBV7-7; d_call: -; j_call: TRBJ2-5; cdr3_aa: CASSPDRRETQYF; cdr3_nt: TGTGCCAGCAGCCCAGACAGGAGAGAGACCCAGTACTTC
clone_size: -; v_call: TRBV18; d_call: -; j_call: TRBJ1-2; cdr3_aa: CASSPLGHLYGYTF; cdr3_nt: TGTGCCAGCTCACCGTTGGGACACCTCTATGGCTACACCTTC
clone_size: -; v_call: TRBV6-6; d_call: -; j_call: TRBJ2-2; cdr3_aa: CASSYSNSYTGELFF; cdr3_nt: TGTGCCAGCAGTTACTCTAACAGTTACACCGGGGAGCTGTTTTTT
clone_size: -; v_call: TRBV7-9; d_call: -; j_call: TRBJ1-3; cdr3_aa: CASREQGSGNTIYF; cdr3_nt: TGTGCCAGCAGGGAACAGGGTTCTGGAAACACCATATATTTT
clone_size: -; v_call: TRBV7-9; d_call: -; j_call: TRBJ2-5; cdr3_aa: CASSLGTYQETQYF; cdr3_nt: TGTGCCAGCAGCTTAGGGACATACCAAGAGACCCAGTACTTC
clone_size: -; v_call: TRBV4-1; d_call: -; j_call: TRBJ1-6; cdr3_aa: CASSPRGAGSSPLHF; cdr3_nt: TGCGCCAGCAGTCCCCGCGGGGCAGGGAGTTCACCCCTCCACTTT
clone_size: -; v_call: TRBV11-2; d_call: -; j_call: TRBJ2-7; cdr3_aa: CASSLDFYEQYF; cdr3_nt: TGTGCCAGCAGCTTAGACTTCTACGAGCAGTACTTC
clone_size: once; v_call: TRBV2; d_call: -; j_call: TRBJ1-6; cdr3_aa: CASSRRGSSYNSPLHF; cdr3_nt: TGTGCCAGCAGTAGACGGGGTAGCTCCTATAATTCACCCCTCCACTTT
clone_size: -; v_call: TRBV19; d_call: TRBD1; j_call: TRBJ1-4; cdr3_aa: CASSNRGTNEKLFF; cdr3_nt: TGTGCCAGTAGTAACAGGGGTACTAATGAAAAACTGTTTTTT
clone_size: -; v_call: TRBV27; d_call: TRBD2; j_call: TRBJ2-7; cdr3_aa: CASSRLAPQSSYEQYF; cdr3_nt: TGTGCCAGCAGCCGACTAGCGCCTCAAAGCTCCTACGAGCAGTACTTC
clone_size: -; v_call: TRBV6-4; d_call: -; j_call: TRBJ2-1; cdr3_aa: CASSDLASGFYNEQFF; cdr3_nt: TGTGCCAGCAGTGACTTGGCGAGCGGGTTCTACAATGAGCAGTTCTTC
clone_size: once; v_call: TRBV5-1; d_call: -; j_call: TRBJ1-1; cdr3_aa: CASSLTGNTEAFF; cdr3_nt: TGCGCCAGCAGCCTGACAGGGAACACTGAAGCTTTCTTT
clone_size: -; v_call: TRBV7-3; d_call: -; j_call: TRBJ2-3; cdr3_aa: CASSLGLGADTQYF; cdr3_nt: TGTGCCAGCAGCTTGGGACTGGGGGCAGATACGCAGTATTTT
clone_size: -; v_call: TRBV27; d_call: -; j_call: TRBJ1-2; cdr3_aa: CASSLGPQDSNYGYTF; cdr3_nt: TGTGCCAGCAGTTTAGGGCCCCAGGACAGTAACTATGGCTACACCTTC
clone_size: -; v_call: TRBV11-2; d_call: -; j_call: TRBJ2-2; cdr3_aa: CASSTDRDSTGELFF; cdr3_nt: TGTGCCAGCAGCACCGACAGGGACTCCACCGGGGAGCTGTTTTTT